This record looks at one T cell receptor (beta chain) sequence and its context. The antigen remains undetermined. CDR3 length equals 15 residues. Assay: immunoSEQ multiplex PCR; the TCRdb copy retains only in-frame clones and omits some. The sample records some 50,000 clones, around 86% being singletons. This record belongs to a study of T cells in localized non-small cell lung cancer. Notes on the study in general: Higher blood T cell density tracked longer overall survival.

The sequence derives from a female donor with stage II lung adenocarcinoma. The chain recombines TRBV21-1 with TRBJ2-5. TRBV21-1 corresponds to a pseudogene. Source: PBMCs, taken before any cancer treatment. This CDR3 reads CASSKWGPVRETQYF. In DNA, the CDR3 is TGTGCCAGCAGCAAATGGGGTCCGGTGCGGGAGACCCAGTACTTC.